The sequence of this T cell receptor beta chain was determined in a study of cytotoxic CD8 clonotypes in ibrutinib-treated CLL. The data were produced by immunoSEQ multiplex PCR, yet TCRdb's version contains in-frame clones alone and is incomplete. The sample includes about 29,000 clones, 76% of them seen just once. Study-wide findings and caveats: The study sampled sustained-remission and progressing patients at different times.

For this clone: The antigen remains undetermined.

The CDR3 is 16 amino acids. The germline V gene encodes CDR1 LGHNA and CDR2 YSLEER. The V end was cut by 1 base, the J end by 3 bases, with 16 bases between. This clonotype was sampled from a human donor with chronic lymphocytic leukemia. This rearrangement joins TRBV4-3 to TRBJ2-7, with a weak D call TRBD1 (5 bases). This material consisted of PBMCs, taken after 36 months of ibrutinib treatment. The CDR3 reads CASSQVLGQINYEQYF. Written as DNA, the CDR3 is TGCGCCAGCAGCCAAGTCCTGGGGCAGATTAACTACGAGCAGTACTTC.